These T cell receptor beta chains were read from a single sample in a study of prognosis after radiotherapy for stage I lung cancer. TCRdb called the multiplex PCR reads again in MiXCR, with one record for every CDR3 protein. The table records some 15,000 distinct CDR3 sequences, 30% of them present only once. Specimen: PBMCs, collected before or after stereotactic body radiation therapy (not recorded which). These receptors were obtained from a donor aged 50 or older with non-small cell lung cancer. The CDR3 runs from the conserved cysteine through the conserved F or W. The order of the fields is CDR3 DNA, CDR3 protein, J gene, D gene, V gene, clone size. A D gene is named only where the DNA matches it firmly. Expanded clones get a size class; other rows say once, few or many, or leave the size out.

TGTGCCAGTAGATCGGTCCCAGGAACCCAGTACTTC CASRSVPGTQYF TRBJ2-5 . TRBV19 many
TGTGCCAGCAGTCCGACAGTGTCCCCACAGCATACGCAGTATTTC CASSPTVSPQHTQYF TRBJ2-3 . TRBV6-1 .
TGTGCCAGTACGACTTACAGGGGGCTCGGAAACACCATATATTTT CASTTYRGLGNTIYF TRBJ1-3 TRBD1 TRBV19 medium-sized
TGTGCCAGCGGACAGGGGATCACAGATACGCAGTATTTT CASGQGITDTQYF TRBJ2-3 TRBD1 TRBV19 many
TGTGCCAACAGCTTTGCCCCCGAGGCCAACTATGGCTACACCTTC CANSFAPEANYGYTF TRBJ1-2 . TRBV7-2 .
TGCGCCAGCAGCCAAGTGGGGGTACCCTACGAGCAGTACTTC CASSQVGVPYEQYF TRBJ2-7 . TRBV4-1 many
TGTGCCAGCAGCCAAGTCTGGGCGGGAGCCCAAGAGACCCAGTACTTC CASSQVWAGAQETQYF TRBJ2-5 TRBD2 TRBV14 few
TGCAGTGCCTCCCGGGGGACTTTCACTGAAGCTTTCTTT CSASRGTFTEAFF TRBJ1-1 . TRBV20-1 many
TGTGCCACCTGTGGGGCAGCCGCCTACAATGAGCAGTTCTTC CATCGAAAYNEQFF TRBJ2-1 . TRBV28 medium-sized
TGTGCCAGCAGTCACTATAGCGGGGCGAGGTCCGGGGAGCTGTTTTTT CASSHYSGARSGELFF TRBJ2-2 TRBD2 TRBV28 medium-sized
TGTGCCAGCAGCCAAGTAAACTACGAGCAGTACTTC CASSQVNYEQYF TRBJ2-7 . TRBV3-1 many
TGTGCCGCACAGGGGGTCCACAATTCACCACTCCACTTT CAAQGVHNSPLHF TRBJ1-6 TRBD1 TRBV2 .
TGTGCCAGCTCACGCCCAAGCCGCGCGAACACCGGGGAGCTGTTTTTT CASSRPSRANTGELFF TRBJ2-2 . TRBV18 many
TGTGCCAGCAGCTTGGCGGTCAGGGGGATAGGAAACATTCAGTACTTC CASSLAVRGIGNIQYF TRBJ2-4 TRBD1 TRBV5-5 many
TGTGCCAGCAGCCAAGAAGGGGGGTGGTCAGATACGCAGTATTTT CASSQEGGWSDTQYF TRBJ2-3 . TRBV3-1 many
TGTGCCACCATGTCCGGGCCGAACACTGAAGCTTTCTTT CATMSGPNTEAFF TRBJ1-1 . TRBV24-1 many